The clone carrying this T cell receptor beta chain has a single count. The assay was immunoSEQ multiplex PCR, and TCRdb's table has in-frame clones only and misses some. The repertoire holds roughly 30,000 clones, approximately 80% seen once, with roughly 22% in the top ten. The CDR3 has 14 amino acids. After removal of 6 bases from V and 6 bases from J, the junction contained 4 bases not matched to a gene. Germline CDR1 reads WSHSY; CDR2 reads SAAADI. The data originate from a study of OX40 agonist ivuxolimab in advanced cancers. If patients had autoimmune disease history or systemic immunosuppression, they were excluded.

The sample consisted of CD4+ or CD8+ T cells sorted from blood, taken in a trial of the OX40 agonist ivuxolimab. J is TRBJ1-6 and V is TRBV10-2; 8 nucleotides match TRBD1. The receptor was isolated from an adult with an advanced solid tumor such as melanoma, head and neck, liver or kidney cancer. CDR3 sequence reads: CASSRDRGNSPLHF. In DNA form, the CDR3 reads TGCGCCAGCAGCCGAGACAGGGGTAATTCACCCCTCCACTTT.